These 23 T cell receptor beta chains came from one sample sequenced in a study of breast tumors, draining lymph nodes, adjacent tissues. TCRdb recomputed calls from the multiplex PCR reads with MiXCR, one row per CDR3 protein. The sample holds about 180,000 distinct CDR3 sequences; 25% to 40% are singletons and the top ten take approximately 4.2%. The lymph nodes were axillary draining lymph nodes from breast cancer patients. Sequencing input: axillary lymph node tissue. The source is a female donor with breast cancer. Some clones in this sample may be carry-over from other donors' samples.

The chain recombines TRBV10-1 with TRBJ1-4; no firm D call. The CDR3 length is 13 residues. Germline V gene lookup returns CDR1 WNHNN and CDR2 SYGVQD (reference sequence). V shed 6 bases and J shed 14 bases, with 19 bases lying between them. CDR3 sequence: CASRDGKCQSLFF. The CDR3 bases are TGCGCCAGCAGAGATGGGAAATGTCAAAGCCTGTTTTTT.

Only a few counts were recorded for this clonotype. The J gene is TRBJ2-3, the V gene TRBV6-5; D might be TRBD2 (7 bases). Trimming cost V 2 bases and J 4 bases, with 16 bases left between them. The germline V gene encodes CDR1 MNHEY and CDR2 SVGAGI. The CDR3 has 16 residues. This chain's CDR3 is CASSYTARGAPDTQYF. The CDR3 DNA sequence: TGTGCCAGCAGTTACACGGCTCGGGGGGCCCCAGATACGCAGTATTTT.

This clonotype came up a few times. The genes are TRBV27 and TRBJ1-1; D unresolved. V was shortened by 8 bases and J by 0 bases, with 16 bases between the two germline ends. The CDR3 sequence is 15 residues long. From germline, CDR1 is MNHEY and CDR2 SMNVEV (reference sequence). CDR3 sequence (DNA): TGTGCCAGCTCATTAGGGATTGGCTTGAACACTGAAGCTTTCTTT. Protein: CASSLGIGLNTEAFF.

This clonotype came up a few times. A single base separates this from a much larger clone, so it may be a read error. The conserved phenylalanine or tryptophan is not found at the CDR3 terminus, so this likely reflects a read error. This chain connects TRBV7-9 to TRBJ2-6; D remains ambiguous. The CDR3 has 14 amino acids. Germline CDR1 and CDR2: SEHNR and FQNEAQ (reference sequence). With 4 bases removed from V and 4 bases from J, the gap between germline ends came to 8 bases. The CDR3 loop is CASSSVGGANVLTL. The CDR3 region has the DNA TGTGCCAGCAGCTCGGTTGGGGGGGCCAACGTCCTGACTCTC.

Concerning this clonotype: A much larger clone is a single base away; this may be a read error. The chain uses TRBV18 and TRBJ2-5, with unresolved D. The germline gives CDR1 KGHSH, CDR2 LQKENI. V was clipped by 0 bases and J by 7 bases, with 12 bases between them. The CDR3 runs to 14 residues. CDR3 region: CASSPPVSLGTQYF. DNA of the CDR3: TGTGCCAGCTCACCACCGGTTAGCCTGGGGACCCAGTACTTC.

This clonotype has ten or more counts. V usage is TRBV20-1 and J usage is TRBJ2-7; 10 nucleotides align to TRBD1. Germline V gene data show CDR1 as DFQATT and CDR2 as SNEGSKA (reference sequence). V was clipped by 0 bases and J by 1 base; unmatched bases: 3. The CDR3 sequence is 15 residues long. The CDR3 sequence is CSAREGTGASYEQYF. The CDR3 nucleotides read TGCAGTGCTAGAGAAGGGACAGGGGCTTCCTACGAGCAGTACTTC.

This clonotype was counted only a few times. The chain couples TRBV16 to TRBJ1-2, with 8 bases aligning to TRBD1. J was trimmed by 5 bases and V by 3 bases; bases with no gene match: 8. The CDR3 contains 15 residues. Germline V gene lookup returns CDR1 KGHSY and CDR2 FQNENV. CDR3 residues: CASSHHPDRDYGYTF. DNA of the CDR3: TGTGCCAGCAGCCATCACCCGGACAGGGATTATGGCTACACCTTC.

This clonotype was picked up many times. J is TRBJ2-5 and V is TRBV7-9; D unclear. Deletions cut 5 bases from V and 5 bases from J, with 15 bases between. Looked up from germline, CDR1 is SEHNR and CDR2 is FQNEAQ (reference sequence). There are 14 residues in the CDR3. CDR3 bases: TGTGCCAGCAGCCCAGGCGTAGTTACGGAGACCCAGTACTTC. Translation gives CASSPGVVTETQYF.

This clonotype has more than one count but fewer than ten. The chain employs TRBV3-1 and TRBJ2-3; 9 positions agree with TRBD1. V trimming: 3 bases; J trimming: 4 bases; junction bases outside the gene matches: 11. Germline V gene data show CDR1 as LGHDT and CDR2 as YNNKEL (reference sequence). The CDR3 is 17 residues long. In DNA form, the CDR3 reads TGTGCCAGCAGCCATACGGACAGGGGCTATATAGCAGATACGCAGTATTTT. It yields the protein CASSHTDRGYIADTQYF.

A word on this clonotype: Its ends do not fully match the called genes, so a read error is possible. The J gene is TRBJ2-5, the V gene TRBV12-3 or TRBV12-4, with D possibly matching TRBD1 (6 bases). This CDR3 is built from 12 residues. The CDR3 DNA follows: TGTGCCAGCAGTGACACCCGGGACAAAGCTCGCTTC. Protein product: CASSDTRDKARF.

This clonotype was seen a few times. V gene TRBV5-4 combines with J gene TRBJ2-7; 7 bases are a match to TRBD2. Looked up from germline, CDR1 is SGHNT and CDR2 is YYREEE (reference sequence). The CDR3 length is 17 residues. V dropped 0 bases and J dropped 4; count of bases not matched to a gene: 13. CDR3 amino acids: CASSLGGGGTRNYEQYF. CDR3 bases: TGTGCCAGCAGCTTGGGGGGGGGGGGAACCCGGAATTACGAGCAGTACTTC.

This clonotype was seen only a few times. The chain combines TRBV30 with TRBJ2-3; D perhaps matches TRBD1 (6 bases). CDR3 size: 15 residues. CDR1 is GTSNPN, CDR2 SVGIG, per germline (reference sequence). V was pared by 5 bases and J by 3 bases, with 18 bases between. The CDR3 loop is CAWDTHSQGTDTQYF. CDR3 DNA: TGTGCCTGGGACACACACTCACAGGGTACAGATACGCAGTATTTT.

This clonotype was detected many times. The CDR3 nucleotides are TGCAGCGTTTCGGCCCGAGCTGGGCAAGAGACCCAGTACTTC. Translated: CSVSARAGQETQYF. The chain recombines TRBV29-1 with TRBJ2-5; D uncertain. Germline V lookup: CDR1 SQVTM, CDR2 ANQGSEA. V dropped 5 bases and J dropped 2 bases, with 15 bases sitting between them. This CDR3 has 14 residues. Full variable domain (rest looked up from reference TRBV29-1 and TRBJ2-5): SAVISQKPSRDICQRGTSLTIQCQVDSQVTMMFWYRQQPGQSLTLIATANQGSEATYESGFVIDKFPISRPNLTFSTLTVSNMSPEDSSIYLCSVSARAGQETQYFGPGTRLLVL.

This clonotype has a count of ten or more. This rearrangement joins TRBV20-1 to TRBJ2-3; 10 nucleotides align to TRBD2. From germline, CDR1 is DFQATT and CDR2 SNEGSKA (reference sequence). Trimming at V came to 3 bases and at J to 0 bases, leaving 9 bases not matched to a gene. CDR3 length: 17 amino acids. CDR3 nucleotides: TGCAGTGCTAGGAGGACTAGCGGATCCCCTAGCACAGATACGCAGTATTTT. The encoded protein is CSARRTSGSPSTDTQYF.

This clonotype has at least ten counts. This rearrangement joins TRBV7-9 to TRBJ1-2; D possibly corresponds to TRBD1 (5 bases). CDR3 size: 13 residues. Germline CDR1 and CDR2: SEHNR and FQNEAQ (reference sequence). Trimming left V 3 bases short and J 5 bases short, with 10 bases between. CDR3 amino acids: CASSLEGRYGYTF. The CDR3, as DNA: TGTGCCAGCAGCTTGGAGGGGAGGTATGGCTACACCTTC.

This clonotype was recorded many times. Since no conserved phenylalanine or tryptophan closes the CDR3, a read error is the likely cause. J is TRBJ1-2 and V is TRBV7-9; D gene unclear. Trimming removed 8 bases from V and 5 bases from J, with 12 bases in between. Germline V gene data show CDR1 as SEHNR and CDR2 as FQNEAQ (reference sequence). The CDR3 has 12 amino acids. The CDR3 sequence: CASGTVGYGYTL. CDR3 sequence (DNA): TGTGCCAGCGGCACTGTAGGGTATGGCTACACCCTC.

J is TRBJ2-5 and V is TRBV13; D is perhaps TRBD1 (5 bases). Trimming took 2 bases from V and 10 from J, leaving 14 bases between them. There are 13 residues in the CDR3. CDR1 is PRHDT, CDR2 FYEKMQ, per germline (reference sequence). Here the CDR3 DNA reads TGTGCCAGCAGCTTACCGACAGTCGTGGGCCAGTACTTC. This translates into CASSLPTVVGQYF. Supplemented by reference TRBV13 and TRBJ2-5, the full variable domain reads AAGVIQSPRHLIKEKRETATLKCYPIPRHDTVYWYQQGPGQDPQFLISFYEKMQSDKGSIPDRFSAQQFSDYHSELNMSSLELGDSALYFCASSLPTVVGQYFGPGTRLLVL.

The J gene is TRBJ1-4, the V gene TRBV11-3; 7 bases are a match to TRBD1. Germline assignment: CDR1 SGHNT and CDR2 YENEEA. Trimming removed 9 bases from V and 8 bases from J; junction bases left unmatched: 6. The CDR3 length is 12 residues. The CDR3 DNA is TGTGCCAGAGGGGCGGGACAGGAAAAACTGTTTTTT. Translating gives CARGAGQEKLFF. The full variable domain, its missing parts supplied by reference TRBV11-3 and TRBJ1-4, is EAGVVQSPRYKIIEKKQPVAFWCNPISGHNTLYWYLQNLGQGPELLIRYENEEAVDDSQLPKDRFSAERLKGVDSTLKIQPAELGDSAVYLCARGAGQEKLFFGSGTQLSVL.

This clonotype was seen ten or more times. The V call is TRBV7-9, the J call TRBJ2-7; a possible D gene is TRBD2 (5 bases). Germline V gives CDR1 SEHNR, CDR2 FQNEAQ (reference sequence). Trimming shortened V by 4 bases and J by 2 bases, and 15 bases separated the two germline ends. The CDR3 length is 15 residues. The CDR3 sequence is CASSSEGPATYEQYF. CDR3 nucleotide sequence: TGTGCCAGCAGCTCAGAGGGCCCGGCTACCTACGAGCAGTACTTC.

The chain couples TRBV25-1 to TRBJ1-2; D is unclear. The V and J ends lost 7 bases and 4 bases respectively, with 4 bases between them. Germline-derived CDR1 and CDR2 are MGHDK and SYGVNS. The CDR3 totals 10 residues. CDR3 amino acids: CASMAYGYTF. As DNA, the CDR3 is TGTGCCAGCATGGCCTATGGCTACACCTTC.

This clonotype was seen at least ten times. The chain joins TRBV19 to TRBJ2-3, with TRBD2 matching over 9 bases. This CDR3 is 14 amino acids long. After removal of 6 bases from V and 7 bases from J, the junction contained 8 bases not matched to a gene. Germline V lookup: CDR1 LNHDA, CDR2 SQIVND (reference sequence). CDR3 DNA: TGTGCCAGTAGCACCGGGACTAGCTCATATACGCAGTATTTT. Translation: CASSTGTSSYTQYF.

CDR3 sequence: CASSLPGTNSPLHF. The CDR3 nucleotides read TGTGCCAGCAGCTTACCAGGGACGAATTCACCCCTCCACTTT. The chain uses TRBV25-1 and TRBJ1-6; D is possibly TRBD1 (5 bases). The germline V and J ends were trimmed by 6 bases and 7 bases, with 13 bases remaining between them. Germline CDR1 MGHDK, CDR2 SYGVNS. The CDR3 contains 14 residues.

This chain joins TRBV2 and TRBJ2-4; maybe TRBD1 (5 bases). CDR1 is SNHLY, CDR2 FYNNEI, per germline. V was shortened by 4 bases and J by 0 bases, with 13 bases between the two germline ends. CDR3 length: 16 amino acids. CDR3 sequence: CASSGRTSLAKNIQYF. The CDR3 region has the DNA TGTGCCAGCAGTGGTCGGACATCCCTAGCCAAAAACATTCAGTACTTC.